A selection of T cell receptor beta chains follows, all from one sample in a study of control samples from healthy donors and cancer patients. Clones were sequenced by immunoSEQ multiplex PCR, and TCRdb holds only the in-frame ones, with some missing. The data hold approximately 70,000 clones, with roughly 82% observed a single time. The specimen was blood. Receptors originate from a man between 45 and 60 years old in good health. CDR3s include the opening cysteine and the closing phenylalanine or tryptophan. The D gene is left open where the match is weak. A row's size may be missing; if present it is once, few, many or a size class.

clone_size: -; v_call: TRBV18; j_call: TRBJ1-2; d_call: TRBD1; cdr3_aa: CASSPPTGASGYTF; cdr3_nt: TGTGCCAGCTCACCACCGACAGGGGCCTCTGGCTACACCTTC
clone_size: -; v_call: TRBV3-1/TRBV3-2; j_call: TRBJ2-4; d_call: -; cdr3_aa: CASSQVGSRVAKNIQYF; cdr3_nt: TGTGCCAGCAGCCAAGTCGGTAGTAGGGTGGCCAAAAACATTCAGTACTTC
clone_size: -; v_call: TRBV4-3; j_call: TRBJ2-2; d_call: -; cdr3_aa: CASRPGQNTGELFF; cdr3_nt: TGCGCCAGCAGACCGGGACAGAACACCGGGGAGCTGTTTTTT
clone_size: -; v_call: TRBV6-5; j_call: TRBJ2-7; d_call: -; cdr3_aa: CASSYSSRVYEQYF; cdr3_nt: TGTGCCAGCAGTTACTCGAGCAGGGTATACGAGCAGTACTTC
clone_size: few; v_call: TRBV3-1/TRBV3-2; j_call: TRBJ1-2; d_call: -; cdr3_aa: CASSPDEIGYTF; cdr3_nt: TGTGCCAGCAGCCCGGATGAAATAGGCTACACCTTC
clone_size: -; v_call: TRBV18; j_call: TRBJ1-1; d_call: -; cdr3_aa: CASSPGGPNTEAFF; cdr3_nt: TGTGCCAGCTCACCGGGGGGCCCCAACACTGAAGCTTTCTTT
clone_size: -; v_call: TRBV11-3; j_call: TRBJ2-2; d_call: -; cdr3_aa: CASSLSGTTGELFF; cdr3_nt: TGTGCCAGCAGCTTATCAGGGACAACCGGGGAGCTGTTTTTT
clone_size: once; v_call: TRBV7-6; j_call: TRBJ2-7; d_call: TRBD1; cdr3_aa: CASSRGTGSRYEQYF; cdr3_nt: TGTGCCAGCAGCAGAGGGACAGGTAGTCGGTACGAGCAGTACTTC
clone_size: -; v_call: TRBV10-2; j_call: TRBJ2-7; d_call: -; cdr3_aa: CASSRQKESYEQYF; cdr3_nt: TGCGCCAGCAGCAGACAGAAGGAGAGCTACGAGCAGTACTTC
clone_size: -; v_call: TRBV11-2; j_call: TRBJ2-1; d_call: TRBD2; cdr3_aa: CASTLAGSYNEQFF; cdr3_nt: TGTGCCAGCACCTTAGCGGGGTCCTACAATGAGCAGTTCTTC
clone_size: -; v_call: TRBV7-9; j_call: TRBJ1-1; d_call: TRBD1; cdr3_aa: CASSPTGGHTEAFF; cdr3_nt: TGTGCCAGCAGCCCGACAGGGGGCCACACTGAAGCTTTCTTT
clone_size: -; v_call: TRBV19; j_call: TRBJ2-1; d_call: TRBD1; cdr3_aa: CASTTGTGDSNEQFF; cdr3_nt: TGTGCCAGTACCACCGGGACAGGGGATAGTAATGAGCAGTTCTTC
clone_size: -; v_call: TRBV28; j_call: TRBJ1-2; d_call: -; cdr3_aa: CASSSSLGYGYTF; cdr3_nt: TGTGCCAGCAGTTCATCGCTCGGCTATGGCTACACCTTC
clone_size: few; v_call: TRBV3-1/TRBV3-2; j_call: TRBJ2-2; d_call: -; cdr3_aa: CASSQVRGSGELFF; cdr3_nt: TGTGCCAGCAGCCAAGTCCGGGGGTCCGGGGAGCTGTTTTTT
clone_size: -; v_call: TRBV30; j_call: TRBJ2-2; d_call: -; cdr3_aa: CAWSVWGARTGELFF; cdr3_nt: TGTGCCTGGAGTGTATGGGGGGCAAGGACCGGGGAGCTGTTTTTT